These T cell receptor beta chains were read from a single sample in a study of blood T cell repertoires in COVID-19. Libraries were prepared by immunoSEQ multiplex PCR; TCRdb keeps only in-frame clonotypes and omits some of them. There are 150,000 to 200,000 clones in the sample; around 80% occur only once, and 5% to 8.5% lies in the top ten. Sequencing input: peripheral blood. The receptors shown here come from a man in his 70s with active or convalescent COVID-19. Each CDR3 is given with its conserved first and last residue. D genes are given only for firm matches. Rows may omit the clone size; those that give it use once, few, many or a size class.

>few|.|TRBJ1-1|TRBV12-3/TRBV12-4
TGTGCCAGCAGTTTCGGGGTGGACACTGAAGCTTTCTTT
CASSFGVDTEAFF
>.|.|TRBJ2-7|TRBV5-4
TGTGCCACAAGGTGGGAAGGGCGAGGGAGCTCCTACGAGCAGTACTTC
CATRWEGRGSSYEQYF
>.|.|TRBJ2-5|TRBV10-2
TGCGCCAGCAGTGAGTCCCCGGAGACCCAGTACTTC
CASSESPETQYF
>once|TRBD1|TRBJ1-6|TRBV6-2/TRBV6-3
TGTGCCAGCATCCCCTCTGGGACAGGGGTTTCACCCCTCCACTTT
CASIPSGTGVSPLHF
>.|TRBD1|TRBJ2-3|TRBV9
TGTGCCAGCAGTCAAGCCGGGACAGGGGGCTTAGAGGATTTT
CASSQAGTGGLEDF
>.|TRBD1|TRBJ2-5|TRBV10-1
TGCGCCAGCAGTGAGGCAGGGGGCACAGAGACCCAGTACTTC
CASSEAGGTETQYF
>.|.|TRBJ2-3|TRBV9
TGTGCCAGCAGCGTAGGGGGCTTCACAGATACGCAGTATTTT
CASSVGGFTDTQYF
>.|.|TRBJ1-2|TRBV29-1
TGCAGCGCCTTCACAGGGACCTATGGCTACACCTTC
CSAFTGTYGYTF
>.|TRBD1|TRBJ1-2|TRBV6-5
TGTGCCAGCGTTCCAGGGGGAAGGTCCTATGGCTACACCTTC
CASVPGGRSYGYTF
>.|TRBD2|TRBJ2-1|TRBV19
TGTGCCAGTAGTATCGGGGGGGACCCCATCAATGAGCAGTTCTTC
CASSIGGDPINEQFF
>.|.|TRBJ2-1|TRBV2
TGTGCCAGCAGGGGGGGTTCCTACAATGAGCAGTTCTTC
CASRGGSYNEQFF
>.|TRBD1|TRBJ2-2|TRBV6-5
TGTGCCAGCTCAAGGGGGCGCGGGAACACCGGGGAGCTGTTTTTT
CASSRGRGNTGELFF
>few|.|TRBJ2-3|TRBV30
TGTGCCTGGAGTGTACGTCGGAGTACGCAGTATTTT
CAWSVRRSTQYF
>.|.|TRBJ1-2|TRBV18
TGTGCCAGCTCACCGGAGGGGTTAGAAGGCTACACCTTC
CASSPEGLEGYTF
>.|TRBD1|TRBJ1-2|TRBV6-5
TGTGCCAGCAGACCGACAGGGGGCTACTATGGCTACACCTTC
CASRPTGGYYGYTF
>.|.|TRBJ1-1|TRBV7-9
TGTGCCAGCAGCCTCCGGGACCCTAAAGCGGGACACACTGAAGCTTTCTTT
CASSLRDPKAGHTEAFF
>.|TRBD1|TRBJ1-1|TRBV3-1/TRBV3-2
TGTGCCAGCAGTAACAGGGGGCCAAACACTGAAGCTTTCTTT
CASSNRGPNTEAFF
>.|.|TRBJ2-2|TRBV3-1/TRBV3-2
TGTGCCAGCAGCCAAGCCCCCGGGACCGGGGAGCTGTTTTTT
CASSQAPGTGELFF
>.|TRBD1|TRBJ2-7|TRBV9
TGTGCCAGCAGCGCCGGGGGGACAGGGGAGGATGAGCAGTACTTC
CASSAGGTGEDEQYF
>.|.|TRBJ2-7|TRBV2
TGTGCCAGCAGTTTCTCCAGGGACTCCTACGAGCAGTACTTC
CASSFSRDSYEQYF
>.|.|TRBJ2-1|TRBV7-8
TGTGCCAGCCGATCGCAGGGTGAGCAGTTCTTC
CASRSQGEQFF
>.|.|TRBJ2-7|TRBV21-1
TGTGCCAGCAATCACGGGACAGGGGGTAGGTACGAGCAGTACTTC
CASNHGTGGRYEQYF
>.|TRBD2|TRBJ2-5|TRBV10-3
TGTGCCATCAGTGAGTCCGACGGGGGGGCCCTTGAGACCCAGTACTTC
CAISESDGGALETQYF
>many|.|TRBJ2-7|TRBV27
TGTGCCAGCAGTTTATCCCGTAGCTCCCCCGAGCAGTACTTC
CASSLSRSSPEQYF
>.|.|TRBJ2-3|TRBV7-2
TGTGCCAGCAGCCCAATCAGTCTAGCGTCAGATACGCAGTATTTT
CASSPISLASDTQYF
>.|.|TRBJ1-2|TRBV6-6
TGTGCCAGCAGTTCCCTCACTGACTATGGCTACACCTTC
CASSSLTDYGYTF
>.|TRBD1|TRBJ1-6|TRBV7-2
TGTGCCAGCAGCTCTTCCGGGACAGGGGGTTCACCCCTCCACTTT
CASSSSGTGGSPLHF
>.|TRBD1|TRBJ1-1|TRBV6-1
TGTGCCAGCAGTGAACAGGGGGCATGGACTGAAGCTTTCTTT
CASSEQGAWTEAFF
>.|TRBD2|TRBJ2-1|TRBV13
TGTGCCAGCAGCTTATTCGTAACTAGCGGATACAATGAGCAGTTCTTC
CASSLFVTSGYNEQFF
>.|TRBD2|TRBJ2-5|TRBV2
TGTGCCAGCAGCGGCAGCGGGAGTCCTGAGACCCAGTACTTC
CASSGSGSPETQYF
>.|.|TRBJ2-3|TRBV3-1/TRBV3-2
TGTGCCAGCAGCCGAAACGTAGCAGGGGCGGGAGATACGCAGTATTTT
CASSRNVAGAGDTQYF
>.|TRBD1|TRBJ2-1|TRBV7-9
TGTGCCAGCAGCAACCCACAGGGGGCTGGTGAGCAGTTCTTC
CASSNPQGAGEQFF
>.|TRBD2|TRBJ2-5|TRBV11-2
TGTGCCAGCAGCTTGCTGACTAGCGCCCAAGAGACCCAGTACTTC
CASSLLTSAQETQYF
>.|.|TRBJ2-1|TRBV4-2
TGTGCCAGCAGCCCCCACCTCTCCGGGGGTGGCTCCTACAATGAGCAGTTCTTC
CASSPHLSGGGSYNEQFF
>.|.|TRBJ2-3|TRBV6-1
TGTGCCAGCAGTGAAATTGAGTCCACAGATACGCAGTATTTT
CASSEIESTDTQYF
>once|TRBD2|TRBJ2-2|TRBV7-2
TGTGCCAGCAGCTTATTCGGGCGGGGGGACCCCGGGGAGCTGTTTTTT
CASSLFGRGDPGELFF
>.|.|TRBJ1-5|TRBV2
TGTGCCAGCACTGAGCGGGGTCAGCCCCAGCATTTT
CASTERGQPQHF
>.|TRBD1|TRBJ2-1|TRBV10-1
TGCGCCAGCAGTGGGACAGGGGGCCTGGGTGAGCAGTTCTTC
CASSGTGGLGEQFF
>.|TRBD2|TRBJ2-3|TRBV4-3
TGCGCCAGCAGCCAAGTGGGCGGGGGGGCAACAGATACGCAGTATTTT
CASSQVGGGATDTQYF
>.|.|TRBJ2-2|TRBV4-3
TGCGCCAGCAGCCAAGGACACTTTACCGGGGAGCTGTTTTTT
CASSQGHFTGELFF
>.|.|TRBJ1-5|TRBV7-2
TGTGCCAGCAGCTCGCAGGGTTATAGCAATCAGCCCCAGCATTTT
CASSSQGYSNQPQHF
>.|.|TRBJ1-2|TRBV28
TGTGCCAGCAGTTTGCTAATTGGCTATGGCTACACCTTC
CASSLLIGYGYTF
>.|.|TRBJ1-6|TRBV6-5
TGTGCCAGCAGTTACTCGAGGCACAATTCACCCCTCCACTTT
CASSYSRHNSPLHF
>.|TRBD2|TRBJ2-5|TRBV7-2
TGTGCCAGCAGCTTAAGCGGGGGGGCGAAAGAGACCCAGTACTTC
CASSLSGGAKETQYF
>.|.|TRBJ1-5|TRBV18
TGTGCCAGCTCACCAGGGGGGATCACGCCCCAGCATTTT
CASSPGGITPQHF